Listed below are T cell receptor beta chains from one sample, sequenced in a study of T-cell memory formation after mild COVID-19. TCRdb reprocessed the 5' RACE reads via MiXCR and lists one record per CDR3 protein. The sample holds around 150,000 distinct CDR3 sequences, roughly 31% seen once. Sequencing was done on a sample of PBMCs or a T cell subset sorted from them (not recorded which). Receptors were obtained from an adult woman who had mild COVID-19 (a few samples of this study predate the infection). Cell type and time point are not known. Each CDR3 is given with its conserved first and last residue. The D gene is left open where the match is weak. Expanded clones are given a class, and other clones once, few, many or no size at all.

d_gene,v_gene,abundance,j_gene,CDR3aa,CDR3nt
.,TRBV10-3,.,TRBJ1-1,CAISDSLNTEAFF,TGTGCCATCAGTGATTCGCTGAACACTGAAGCTTTCTTT
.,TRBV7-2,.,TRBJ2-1,CASSDTDEQFF,TGTGCCAGCAGCGATACCGATGAGCAGTTCTTC
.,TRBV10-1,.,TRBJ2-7,CASRVDTNQNYEQYF,TGCGCCAGCAGGGTAGACACTAACCAAAACTACGAGCAGTACTTC
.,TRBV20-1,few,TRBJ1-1,CSAPIDRPMNTEAFF,TGCAGTGCTCCTATCGACAGGCCCATGAACACTGAAGCTTTCTTT
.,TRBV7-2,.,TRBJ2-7,CASSFVLHLPGYEQYF,TGTGCCAGCAGCTTTGTCCTCCATCTCCCCGGCTACGAGCAGTACTTC
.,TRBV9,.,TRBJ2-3,CASGGHVTDTQYF,TGTGCCAGCGGGGGGCACGTCACAGATACGCAGTATTTT
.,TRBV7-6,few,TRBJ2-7,CASSLGSRGASAYEQYF,TGTGCCAGCAGCTTAGGATCACGCGGGGCTAGCGCCTACGAGCAGTACTTC
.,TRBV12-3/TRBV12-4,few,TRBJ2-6,CASRQSSGANVLTF,TGTGCCAGCAGACAGAGCTCTGGGGCCAACGTCCTGACTTTC
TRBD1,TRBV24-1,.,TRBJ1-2,CAARQGELGGYTF,TGTGCCGCTCGACAGGGAGAATTGGGTGGCTACACCTTC
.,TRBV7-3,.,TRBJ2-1,CASSSKGGGGNNEQFF,TGTGCCAGCAGCTCCAAGGGGGGCGGCGGGAACAATGAGCAGTTCTTC
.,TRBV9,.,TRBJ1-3,CASSVEVVAGRSGNTIYF,TGTGCCAGCAGCGTAGAGGTGGTGGCAGGGCGATCTGGAAACACCATATATTTT
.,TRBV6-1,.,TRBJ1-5,CASRDGAYGIYSPQHF,TGTGCCAGCCGGGACGGTGCTTATGGAATCTACAGCCCCCAGCATTTT
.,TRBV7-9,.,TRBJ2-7,CASSLGRNAVYEQYF,TGTGCCAGCAGCTTAGGGAGAAATGCCGTCTACGAGCAGTACTTC
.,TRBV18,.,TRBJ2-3,CASSPPFGNNRRDTQYF,TGTGCCAGCTCACCACCGTTCGGGAATAACCGGAGAGATACGCAGTATTTT
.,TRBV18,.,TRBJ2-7,CASSPGTASYEQYF,TGTGCCAGCTCACCCGGGACGGCCAGCTACGAGCAGTACTTC